The sequence of this T cell receptor (beta chain) was determined in a study of blood T cell repertoires in COVID-19. Background on the study: The cDNA or gDNA used as material had been derived from T cells, B-cell-depleted T cells, or PBMCs.

The CDR3 has 16 residues. Germline CDR1 SGHNT, CDR2 YYREEE (reference sequence). The V end lost 4 bases, the J end lost 0 bases, and 17 bases lay between the germline ends. Original processing notes: Amplification of reference gene primers provided the estimated nucleated cell counts. Assay: immunoSEQ multiplex PCR; the TCRdb copy retains only in-frame clones and omits some. V and J calls and clone size are as listed in that table; D and trimming were resolved from the DNA. The repertoire holds over 150,000 clones, with less than 90% as singletons. Residents of about two dozen US areas, aged roughly 18 to 89 years, made up the participants. Two negative PCRs, clearance, or symptom resolution characterized the recovered Cohort 3 donors.

The receptor was derived from a woman between 45 and 65 years old who had recovered from COVID-19. The source material was PBMCs or T cells enriched from blood (not recorded which). This chain links TRBV5-4 with TRBJ2-7, with D tentatively TRBD2 (6 bases). CDR3 nucleotide sequence: TGTGCCAGCAGCCCCGGGGGACTGAGGAGCTCCTACGAGCAGTACTTC. Its translation: CASSPGGLRSSYEQYF.